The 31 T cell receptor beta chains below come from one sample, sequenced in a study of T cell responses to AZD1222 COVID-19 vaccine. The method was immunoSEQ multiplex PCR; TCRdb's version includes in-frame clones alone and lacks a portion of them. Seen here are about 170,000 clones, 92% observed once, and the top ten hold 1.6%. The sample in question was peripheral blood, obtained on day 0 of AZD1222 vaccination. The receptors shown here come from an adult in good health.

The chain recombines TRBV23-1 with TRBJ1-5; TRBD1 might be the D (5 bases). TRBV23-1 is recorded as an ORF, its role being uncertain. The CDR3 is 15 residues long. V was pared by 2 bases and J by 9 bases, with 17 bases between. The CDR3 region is CASSQGRTPERPQHF. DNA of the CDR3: TGCGCCAGCAGTCAAGGTAGGACACCTGAAAGGCCCCAGCATTTT.

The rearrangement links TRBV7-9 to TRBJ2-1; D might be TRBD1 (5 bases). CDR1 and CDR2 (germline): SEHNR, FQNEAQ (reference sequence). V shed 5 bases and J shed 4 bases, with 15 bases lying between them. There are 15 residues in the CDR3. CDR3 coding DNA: TGTGCCAGCAGCAAACAGGTTACCAGATACAATGAGCAGTTCTTC. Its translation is CASSKQVTRYNEQFF.

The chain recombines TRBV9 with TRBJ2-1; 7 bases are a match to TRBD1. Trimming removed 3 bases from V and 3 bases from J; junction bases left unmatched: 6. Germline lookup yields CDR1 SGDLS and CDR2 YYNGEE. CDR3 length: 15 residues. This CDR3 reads CASSASDRSYNEQFF. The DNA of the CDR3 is TGTGCCAGCAGCGCTTCGGACAGGAGCTACAATGAGCAGTTCTTC.

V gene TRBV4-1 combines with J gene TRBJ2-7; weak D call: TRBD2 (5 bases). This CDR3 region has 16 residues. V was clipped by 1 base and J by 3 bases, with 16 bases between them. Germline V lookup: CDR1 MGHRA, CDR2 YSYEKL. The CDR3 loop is CASSQALSRSGYEQYF. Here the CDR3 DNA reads TGCGCCAGCAGCCAAGCCCTGAGTAGGAGCGGCTACGAGCAGTACTTC.

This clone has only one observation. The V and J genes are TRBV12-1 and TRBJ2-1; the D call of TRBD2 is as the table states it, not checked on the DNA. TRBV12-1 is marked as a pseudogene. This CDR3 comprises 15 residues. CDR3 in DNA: TGTGCCAGCAGCTTTGCCGGGAGGGCCTACAATGAGCAGTTCTTC. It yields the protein CASSFAGRAYNEQFF.

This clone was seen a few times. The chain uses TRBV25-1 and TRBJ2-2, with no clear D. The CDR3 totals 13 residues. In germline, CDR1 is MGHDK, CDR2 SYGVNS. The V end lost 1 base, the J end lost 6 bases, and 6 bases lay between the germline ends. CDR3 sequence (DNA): TGTGCCAGCAGTGAATTAAGGGCCGGGGAGCTGTTTTTT. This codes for CASSELRAGELFF. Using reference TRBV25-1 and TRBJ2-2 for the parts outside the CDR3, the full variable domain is EADIYQTPRYLVIGTGKKITLECSQTMGHDKMYWYQQDPGMELHLIHYSYGVNSTEKGDLSSESTVSRIRTEHFPLTLESARPSHTSQYLCASSELRAGELFFGEGSRLTVL.

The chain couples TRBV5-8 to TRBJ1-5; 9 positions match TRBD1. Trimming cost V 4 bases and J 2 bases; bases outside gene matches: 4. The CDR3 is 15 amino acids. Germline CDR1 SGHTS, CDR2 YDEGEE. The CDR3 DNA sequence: TGTGCCAGCAGCCGGACAGGGGTTGGCAATCAGCCCCAGCATTTT. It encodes CASSRTGVGNQPQHF.

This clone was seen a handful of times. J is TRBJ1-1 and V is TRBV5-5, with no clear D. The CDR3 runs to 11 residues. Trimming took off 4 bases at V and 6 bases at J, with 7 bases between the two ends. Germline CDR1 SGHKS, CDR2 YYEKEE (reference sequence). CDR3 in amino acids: CASSLTAEAFF. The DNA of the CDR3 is TGTGCCAGCAGCCTGACCGCTGAAGCTTTCTTT.

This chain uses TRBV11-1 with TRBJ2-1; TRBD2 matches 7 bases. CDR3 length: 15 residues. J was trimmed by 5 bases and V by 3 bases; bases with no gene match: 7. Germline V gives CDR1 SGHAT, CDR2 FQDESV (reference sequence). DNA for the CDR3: TGTGCCAGCAGCTTGGGGAGGGTGGTAGACAATGAGCAGTTCTTC. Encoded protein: CASSLGRVVDNEQFF.

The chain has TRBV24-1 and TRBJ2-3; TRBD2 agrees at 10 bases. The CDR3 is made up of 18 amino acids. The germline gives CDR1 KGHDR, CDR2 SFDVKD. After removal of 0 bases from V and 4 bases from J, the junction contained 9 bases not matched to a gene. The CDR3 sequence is CATSDLGGLAEGSDTQYF. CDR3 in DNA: TGTGCCACCAGTGATTTGGGCGGACTAGCGGAGGGTTCAGATACGCAGTATTTT.

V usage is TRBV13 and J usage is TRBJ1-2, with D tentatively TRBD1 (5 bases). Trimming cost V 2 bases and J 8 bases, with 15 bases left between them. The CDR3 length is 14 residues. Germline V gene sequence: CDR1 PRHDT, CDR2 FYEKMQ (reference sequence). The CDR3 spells CASSLRDGPGGYTF. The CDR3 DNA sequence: TGTGCCAGCAGCTTAAGGGACGGCCCCGGGGGCTACACCTTC.

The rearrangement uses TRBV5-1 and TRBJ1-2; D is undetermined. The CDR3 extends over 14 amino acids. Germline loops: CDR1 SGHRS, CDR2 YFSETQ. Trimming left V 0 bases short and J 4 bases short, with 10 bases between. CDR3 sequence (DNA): TGCGCCAGCAGCTTGGTTGGTCCGGGCTATGGCTACACCTTC. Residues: CASSLVGPGYGYTF.

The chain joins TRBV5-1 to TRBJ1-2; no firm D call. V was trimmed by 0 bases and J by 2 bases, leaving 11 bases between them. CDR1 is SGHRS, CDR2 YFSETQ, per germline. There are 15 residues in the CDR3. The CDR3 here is CASSLAAKGNYGYTF. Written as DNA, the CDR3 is TGCGCCAGCAGCTTGGCAGCCAAGGGCAACTATGGCTACACCTTC.

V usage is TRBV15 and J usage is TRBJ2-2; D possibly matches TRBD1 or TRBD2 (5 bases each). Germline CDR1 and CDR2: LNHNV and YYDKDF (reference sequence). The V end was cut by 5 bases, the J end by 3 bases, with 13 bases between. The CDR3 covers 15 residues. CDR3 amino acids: CATSASGPYTGELFF. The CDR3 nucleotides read TGTGCCACCAGCGCTTCGGGACCCTACACCGGGGAGCTGTTTTTT. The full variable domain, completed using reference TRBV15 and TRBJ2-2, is DAMVIQNPRYQVTQFGKPVTLSCSQTLNHNVMYWYQQKSSQAPKLLFHYYDKDFNNEADTPDNFQSRRPNTSFCFLDIRSPGLGDTAMYLCATSASGPYTGELFFGEGSRLTVL.

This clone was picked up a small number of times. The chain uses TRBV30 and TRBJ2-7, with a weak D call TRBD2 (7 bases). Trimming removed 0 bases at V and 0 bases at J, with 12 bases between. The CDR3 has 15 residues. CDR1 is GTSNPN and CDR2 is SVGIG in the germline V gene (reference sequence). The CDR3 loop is CAWSVRGARSYEQYF. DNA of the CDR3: TGTGCCTGGAGTGTACGGGGGGCCCGCTCCTACGAGCAGTACTTC.

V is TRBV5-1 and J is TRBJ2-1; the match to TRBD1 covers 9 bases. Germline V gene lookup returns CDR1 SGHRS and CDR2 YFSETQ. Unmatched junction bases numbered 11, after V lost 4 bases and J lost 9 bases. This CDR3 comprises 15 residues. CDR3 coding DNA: TGCGCCAGCAGCAGAAACAGGGGGCGGAGCGGTGAGCAGTTCTTC. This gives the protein CASSRNRGRSGEQFF. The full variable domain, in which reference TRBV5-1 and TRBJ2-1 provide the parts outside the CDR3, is KAGVTQTPRYLIKTRGQQVTLSCSPISGHRSVSWYQQTPGQGLQFLFEYFSETQRNKGNFPGRFSGRQFSNSRSEMNVSTLELGDSALYLCASSRNRGRSGEQFFGPGTRLTVL.

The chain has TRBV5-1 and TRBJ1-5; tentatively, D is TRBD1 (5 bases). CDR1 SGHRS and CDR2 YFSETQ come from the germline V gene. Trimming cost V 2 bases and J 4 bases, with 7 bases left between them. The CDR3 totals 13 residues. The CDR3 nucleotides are TGCGCCAGCAGCTTCGAGGGGAATCAGCCCCAGCATTTT. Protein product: CASSFEGNQPQHF.

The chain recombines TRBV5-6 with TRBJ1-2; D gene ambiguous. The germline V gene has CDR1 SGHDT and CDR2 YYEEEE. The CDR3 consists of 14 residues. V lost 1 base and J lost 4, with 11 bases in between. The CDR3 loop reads CASSLRTAPYGYTF. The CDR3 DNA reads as TGTGCCAGCAGCTTGAGGACGGCTCCCTATGGCTACACCTTC.

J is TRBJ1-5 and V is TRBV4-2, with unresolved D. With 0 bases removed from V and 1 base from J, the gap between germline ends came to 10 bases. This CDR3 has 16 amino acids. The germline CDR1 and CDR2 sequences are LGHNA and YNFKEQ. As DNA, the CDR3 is TGTGCCAGCAGCCAAGAGGGCTCTTGGAGCAATCAGCCCCAGCATTTT. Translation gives CASSQEGSWSNQPQHF.

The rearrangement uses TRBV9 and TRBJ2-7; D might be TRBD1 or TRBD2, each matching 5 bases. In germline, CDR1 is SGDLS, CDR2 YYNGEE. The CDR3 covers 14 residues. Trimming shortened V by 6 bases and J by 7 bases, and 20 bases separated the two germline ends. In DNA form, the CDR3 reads TGTGCCAGCAATGACGGGACCCCATTGGGGGAGCAGTACTTC. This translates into CASNDGTPLGEQYF.

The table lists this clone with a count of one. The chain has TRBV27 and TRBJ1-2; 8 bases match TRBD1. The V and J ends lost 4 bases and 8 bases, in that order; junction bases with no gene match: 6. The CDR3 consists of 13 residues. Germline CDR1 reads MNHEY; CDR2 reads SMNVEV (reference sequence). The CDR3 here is CASSSPGGLGYTF. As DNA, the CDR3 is TGTGCCAGCAGTTCACCAGGGGGCTTGGGCTACACCTTC.

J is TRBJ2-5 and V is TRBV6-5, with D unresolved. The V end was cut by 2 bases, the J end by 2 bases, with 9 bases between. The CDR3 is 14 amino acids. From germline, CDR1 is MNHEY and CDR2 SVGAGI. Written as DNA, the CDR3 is TGTGCCAGCAGTTACGTTTACAGACAAGAGACCCAGTACTTC. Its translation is CASSYVYRQETQYF.

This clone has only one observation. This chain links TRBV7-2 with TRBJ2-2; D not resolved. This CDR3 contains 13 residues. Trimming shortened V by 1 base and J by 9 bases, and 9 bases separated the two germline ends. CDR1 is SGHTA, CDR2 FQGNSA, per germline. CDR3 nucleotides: TGTGCCAGCAGCTTAGGTTGGGCTAGGGAGCTGTTTTTT. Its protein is CASSLGWARELFF.

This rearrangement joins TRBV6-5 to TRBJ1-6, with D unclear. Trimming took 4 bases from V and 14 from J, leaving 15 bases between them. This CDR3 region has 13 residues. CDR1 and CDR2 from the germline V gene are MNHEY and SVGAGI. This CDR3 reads CASSLTAALALHF. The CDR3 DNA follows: TGTGCCAGCAGTTTGACCGCAGCCTTAGCCCTCCACTTT.

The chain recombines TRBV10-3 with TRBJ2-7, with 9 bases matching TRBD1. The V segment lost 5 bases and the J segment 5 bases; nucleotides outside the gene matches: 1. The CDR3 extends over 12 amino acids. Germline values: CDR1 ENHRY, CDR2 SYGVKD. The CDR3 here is CAISTGGDEQYF. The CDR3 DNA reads TGTGCCATCAGTACAGGGGGCGACGAGCAGTACTTC.

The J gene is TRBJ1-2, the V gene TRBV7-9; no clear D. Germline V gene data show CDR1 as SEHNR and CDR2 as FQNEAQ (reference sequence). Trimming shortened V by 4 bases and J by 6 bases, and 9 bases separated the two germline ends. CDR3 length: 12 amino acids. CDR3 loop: CASSYSADGYTF. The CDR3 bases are TGTGCCAGCAGCTACAGTGCTGATGGCTACACCTTC.

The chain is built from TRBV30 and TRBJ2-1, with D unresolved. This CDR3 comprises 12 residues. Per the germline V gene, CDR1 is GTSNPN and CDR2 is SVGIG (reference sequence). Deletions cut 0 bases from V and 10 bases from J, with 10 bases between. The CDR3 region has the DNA TGTGCCTGGAGTGTACTCTGTGGGGAGCAGTTCTTC. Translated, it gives CAWSVLCGEQFF.

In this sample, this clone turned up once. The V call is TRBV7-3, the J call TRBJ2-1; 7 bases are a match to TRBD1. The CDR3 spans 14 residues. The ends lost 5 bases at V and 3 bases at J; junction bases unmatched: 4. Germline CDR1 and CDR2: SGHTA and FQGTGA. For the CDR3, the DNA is TGTGCCAGCAGCAGGACAGGTGACTACAATGAGCAGTTCTTC. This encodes CASSRTGDYNEQFF. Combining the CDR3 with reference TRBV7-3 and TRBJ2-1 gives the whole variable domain GAGVSQTPSNKVTEKGKYVELRCDPISGHTALYWYRQSLGQGPEFLIYFQGTGAADDSGLPNDRFFAVRPEGSVSTLKIQRTERGDSAVYLCASSRTGDYNEQFFGPGTRLTVL.

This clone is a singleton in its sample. CDR3 sequence: CASSQGLGDTEAFF. DNA for the CDR3: TGTGCCAGCAGCCAGGGTTTAGGGGACACTGAAGCTTTCTTT. The chain employs TRBV5-4 and TRBJ1-1, with a weak D call TRBD1 (5 bases). This CDR3 comprises 14 residues. V lost 4 bases to trimming and J lost 3 bases, with 13 bases between them. Germline-derived CDR1 and CDR2 are SGHNT and YYREEE (reference sequence).

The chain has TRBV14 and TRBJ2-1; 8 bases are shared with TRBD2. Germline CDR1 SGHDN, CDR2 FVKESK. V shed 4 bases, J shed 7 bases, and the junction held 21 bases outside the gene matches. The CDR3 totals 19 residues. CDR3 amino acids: CASSLPPGRQGGRMNEQFF. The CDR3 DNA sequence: TGTGCCAGCAGCCTACCCCCGGGAAGGCAGGGCGGGAGGATGAATGAGCAGTTCTTC.

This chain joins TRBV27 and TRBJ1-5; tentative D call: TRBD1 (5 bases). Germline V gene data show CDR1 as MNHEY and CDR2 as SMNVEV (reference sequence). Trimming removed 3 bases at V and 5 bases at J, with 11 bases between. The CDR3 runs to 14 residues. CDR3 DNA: TGTGCCAGCAGTTTTTGGGGCAACCATCAGCCCCAGCATTTT. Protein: CASSFWGNHQPQHF.